The T cell receptor beta chain described here comes from a study of T cell responses to AZD1222 COVID-19 vaccine. Study overall: Second-dose timings of about 4 or about 12 weeks were pooled. Overall study findings and caveats: Baseline seropositivity characterized only a handful of AZD1222 recipients. Donors were largely white British and mainly female; clonal diversity was possibly underestimated. In the spike-specific TCR repertoire, nearly half reportedly target unmutated variant regions.

Measured with immunoSEQ multiplex PCR; TCRdb has only the in-frame clones, and not every one. Altogether 150,000 or so clones are present, approximately 90% being singletons, with the ten largest covering less than 2%. Germline values: CDR1 SGHRS, CDR2 YFSETQ. This CDR3 region has 15 residues. V shed 0 bases and J shed 6 bases, with 12 bases lying between them. To note about this clone: Its antigen is unidentified.

The receptor's source is an adult in good health. V usage is TRBV5-1 and J usage is TRBJ1-4; the D is unclear. Sequencing used peripheral blood, obtained on day 0 of AZD1222 vaccination. CDR3 sequence (DNA): TGCGCCAGCAGCTTGGTGGGCACACGGTATGAAAAACTGTTTTTT. Its translation is CASSLVGTRYEKLFF.